Listed here are 27 T cell receptor beta chains from one sample, sequenced in a study of blood T cell repertoires in COVID-19. Measured with immunoSEQ multiplex PCR; TCRdb has only the in-frame clones, and not every one. This table holds about 61,000 clones, around nine tenths found once. The sequenced sample was peripheral blood. The receptors were sampled from a human donor in a cohort sampled during active COVID-19.

The chain couples TRBV6-5 to TRBJ2-1; 8 bases map to TRBD2. CDR1 is MNHEY and CDR2 is SVGAGI in the germline V gene. The CDR3 has 15 amino acids. V was clipped by 6 bases and J by 8 bases; unmatched bases: 12. CDR3 bases: TGTGCCAGCAGGATCATAGCGGGACCGGCAGATGAGCAGTTCTTC. Its translation is CASRIIAGPADEQFF.

The chain has TRBV4-3 and TRBJ1-2; D not resolved. Trimming removed 1 base at V and 1 base at J, with 7 bases between. This CDR3 comprises 14 residues. CDR1 and CDR2 from the germline V gene are LGHNA and YSLEER. The CDR3 sequence: CASSQVNNNYGYTF. In nucleotides, the CDR3 is TGCGCCAGCAGCCAAGTCAACAATAACTATGGCTACACCTTC.

J is TRBJ2-4 and V is TRBV7-9; D gene unclear. The CDR3 covers 15 residues. Germline V gives CDR1 SEHNR, CDR2 FQNEAQ (reference sequence). V dropped 5 bases and J dropped 1 base, with 12 bases sitting between them. The CDR3: CASSPPSEAKNIQYF. The CDR3 nucleotides are TGTGCCAGCAGCCCTCCTTCTGAGGCCAAAAACATTCAGTACTTC.

This clone was counted a few times. This chain joins TRBV19 and TRBJ1-5; unclear D gene. Germline lookup yields CDR1 LNHDA and CDR2 SQIVND (reference sequence). This CDR3 has 14 residues. Trimming removed 2 bases from V and 4 bases from J, with 9 bases in between. CDR3 residues: CASSIRVSNQPQHF. CDR3 sequence (DNA): TGTGCCAGTAGTATACGGGTCTCAAATCAGCCCCAGCATTTT. Combining the CDR3 with reference TRBV19 and TRBJ1-5 gives the whole variable domain DGGITQSPKYLFRKEGQNVTLSCEQNLNHDAMYWYRQDPGQGLRLIYYSQIVNDFQKGDIAEGYSVSREKKESFPLTVTSAQKNPTAFYLCASSIRVSNQPQHFGDGTRLSIL.

The DNA for the CDR3 is TGTGCCATCAGTCGGCGACTAGCGGACAATGAGCAGTTCTTC. This sequence encodes CAISRRLADNEQFF. The chain links TRBV10-3 to TRBJ2-1; TRBD2 aligns across 9 bases. Germline V gives CDR1 ENHRY, CDR2 SYGVKD. The V segment lost 5 bases and the J segment 5 bases; nucleotides outside the gene matches: 4. The CDR3 spans 14 residues.

This clone was seen once. V usage is TRBV5-1 and J usage is TRBJ2-6, with D tentatively TRBD1 (6 bases). The length of the CDR3 is 17 residues. Trimming stripped 0 bases from V and 0 bases from J, with 10 bases between. From germline, CDR1 is SGHRS and CDR2 YFSETQ. This CDR3 reads CASSLGQDLSGANVLTF. CDR3 nucleotide sequence: TGCGCCAGCAGCTTGGGACAGGACCTCTCTGGGGCCAACGTCCTGACTTTC.

The chain employs TRBV9 and TRBJ1-2; TRBD1 is a possible D gene (6 bases). Trimming cost V 0 bases and J 7 bases, with 13 bases left between them. The CDR3 has 14 residues. Germline lookup yields CDR1 SGDLS and CDR2 YYNGEE. CDR3 region: CASSVGVGAGGYTF. The CDR3 DNA reads as TGTGCCAGCAGCGTAGGAGTGGGGGCGGGTGGCTACACCTTC.

The V gene is TRBV11-3, the J gene TRBJ2-1; TRBD2 matches 11 bases. This CDR3 contains 16 residues. V shed 6 bases, J shed 8 bases, and the junction held 12 bases outside the gene matches. Germline V lookup: CDR1 SGHNT, CDR2 YENEEA. As DNA, the CDR3 is TGTGCCAGCAGTCCTAGTAGACTAGCGGGACAGGATGAGCAGTTCTTC. Translated, it gives CASSPSRLAGQDEQFF.

The rearrangement joins TRBV30 to TRBJ2-3, with a possible D match to TRBD1 (5 bases). With 4 bases removed from V and 0 bases from J, the gap between germline ends came to 8 bases. The germline gives CDR1 GTSNPN, CDR2 SVGIG (reference sequence). The CDR3 is 13 amino acids. The CDR3 spells CAWTRVSTDTQYF. CDR3 DNA sequence: TGTGCCTGGACCAGGGTAAGCACAGATACGCAGTATTTT.

This clone has just a few counts. The V and J genes are TRBV11-2 and TRBJ2-4; D is unresolved. The germline V gene encodes CDR1 SGHAT and CDR2 FQNNGV. The CDR3 has 16 amino acids. The V and J ends lost 1 base and 0 bases respectively, with 10 bases between them. Here the CDR3 DNA reads TGTGCCAGCAGCTTAGTTGAGCCCCGAGCCAAAAACATTCAGTACTTC. This sequence encodes CASSLVEPRAKNIQYF.

V is TRBV6-5 and J is TRBJ2-7; TRBD2 matches 7 bases. The junction had 8 bases not matched to a gene; V was cut back by 0 bases and J by 12 bases. The CDR3 is 13 residues long. The V gene's germline CDR1 is MNHEY and CDR2 SVGAGI. CDR3 protein: CASSYSGGRAMYF. CDR3 nucleotide sequence: TGTGCCAGCAGTTACTCGGGGGGGAGGGCGATGTACTTC.

Here the CDR3 DNA reads TGCAGCGTTGAGCCAGGATACAATGAGCAGTTCTTC. Translating it yields CSVEPGYNEQFF. This chain links TRBV29-1 with TRBJ2-1; D is unclear. V dropped 3 bases and J dropped 4 bases, with 7 bases sitting between them. The length of the CDR3 is 12 residues. Germline-derived CDR1 and CDR2 are SQVTM and ANQGSEA.

The chain combines TRBV16 with TRBJ1-1, with a tentative D call TRBD1 (6 bases). Germline CDR1 and CDR2: KGHSY and FQNENV. The CDR3 has 14 amino acids. Trimming took 5 bases from V and 1 from J, leaving 11 bases between them. The CDR3 DNA is TGTGCCAGCAGCGTCAGGGGCTGGAACACTGAAGCTTTCTTT. Translated: CASSVRGWNTEAFF.

The J gene is TRBJ2-7, the V gene TRBV13; 7 bases line up with TRBD1. In germline, CDR1 is PRHDT, CDR2 FYEKMQ (reference sequence). The trim removed 5 bases at V and 5 bases at J, leaving 6 bases unmatched. There are 13 residues in the CDR3. CDR3 amino acids: CASSPRQGHEQYF. DNA for the CDR3: TGTGCCAGCAGCCCGAGACAGGGCCACGAGCAGTACTTC.

The chain carries TRBV9 and TRBJ1-4; D is unclear. Germline assignment: CDR1 SGDLS and CDR2 YYNGEE. The CDR3 is made up of 15 amino acids. Trimming shortened V by 0 bases and J by 8 bases, and 14 bases separated the two germline ends. CDR3 in amino acids: CASSVVPEGEEKLFF. In nucleotides, the CDR3 is TGTGCCAGCAGCGTAGTCCCGGAGGGCGAGGAAAAACTGTTTTTT.

This chain joins TRBV4-3 and TRBJ2-7; 10 bases map to TRBD2. V lost 0 bases, J lost 1 base, and 6 bases stayed unmatched. The CDR3 is 17 residues long. Germline loops: CDR1 LGHNA, CDR2 YSLEER. CDR3 DNA sequence: TGCGCCAGCAGCCAAGATTACGGACTAGCGGTTTCCTACGAGCAGTACTTC. Its protein product is CASSQDYGLAVSYEQYF.

On this clone: The junction shows a germline mismatch at one end, possibly a read error. This sequence joins TRBV3-1 (or the pseudogene TRBV3-2) and TRBJ1-2; TRBD1 aligns across 8 bases. This CDR3 is built from 18 residues. Per germline, CDR1 LGHDT and CDR2 YNNKEL (reference sequence). The CDR3 loop reads CASSQFDLVFQGAQRGSF. CDR3 DNA: TGTGCCAGCAGCCAATTTGACCTCGTATTTCAGGGGGCCCAACGAGGCTCCTTC.

The rearrangement uses TRBV7-9 and TRBJ1-2, with D maybe TRBD1 (5 bases). There are 17 residues in the CDR3. V was clipped by 2 bases and J by 3 bases, with 19 bases between them. Germline loops: CDR1 SEHNR, CDR2 FQNEAQ (reference sequence). The CDR3 loop reads CASSLKAGGDWDYGYTF. The CDR3 region has the DNA TGTGCCAGCAGCTTAAAGGCAGGAGGGGATTGGGACTATGGCTACACCTTC.

The chain combines TRBV9 with TRBJ2-1; 14 nucleotides agree with TRBD2. This CDR3 is 14 amino acids long. The junction had 2 bases not matched to a gene; V was cut back by 5 bases and J by 7 bases. Germline-derived CDR1 and CDR2 are SGDLS and YYNGEE. The CDR3 is CASSGTSGGNEQFF. DNA of the CDR3: TGTGCCAGCAGTGGGACTAGCGGGGGAAATGAGCAGTTCTTC.

The rearrangement joins TRBV19 to TRBJ1-5; possible D gene TRBD1, 5 bases. The V end was cut by 3 bases, the J end by 3 bases, with 9 bases between. The CDR3 sequence is 14 residues long. The germline V gene has CDR1 LNHDA and CDR2 SQIVND (reference sequence). The CDR3 region is CASSIQGDNQPQHF. The CDR3 DNA is TGTGCCAGTAGTATTCAGGGTGACAATCAGCCCCAGCATTTT.

The chain has TRBV6-6 and TRBJ1-2; D gene uncertain. Trimming took off 0 bases at V and 2 bases at J, with 7 bases between the two ends. The germline V gene encodes CDR1 MNHNY and CDR2 SVGAGI (reference sequence). The CDR3 runs to 14 residues. For the CDR3, the DNA is TGTGCCAGCAGTTACTCGGAGCCGAACTATGGCTACACCTTC. Translation gives CASSYSEPNYGYTF.

V gene TRBV28 combines with J gene TRBJ2-2; D uncertain. The V gene's germline CDR1 is MDHEN and CDR2 SYDVKM. Trimming pared 10 bases from V and 1 base from J, leaving 10 bases between. The CDR3 has 13 amino acids. CDR3 residues: CATLSLNTGELFF. Written as DNA, the CDR3 is TGTGCCACTCTCTCCCTGAACACCGGGGAGCTGTTTTTT.

The V and J genes are TRBV9 and TRBJ1-1; possibly TRBD1 for D (5 bases). The length of the CDR3 is 15 residues. The V end lost 3 bases, the J end lost 1 base, and 13 bases lay between the germline ends. CDR1 is SGDLS, CDR2 YYNGEE, per germline. DNA of the CDR3: TGTGCCAGCAGCGCCCACGGGGGGGGGAACACTGAAGCTTTCTTT. Amino acid sequence: CASSAHGGGNTEAFF.

The rearrangement uses TRBV6-5 and TRBJ1-5, with TRBD1 matching 7 bases. The CDR3 has 15 amino acids. V shed 6 bases, J shed 0 bases, and the junction held 5 bases outside the gene matches. Germline V gene data show CDR1 as MNHEY and CDR2 as SVGAGI. For the CDR3, the DNA is TGTGCCAGCAGCGTAGACAGGGCTAGCAATCAGCCCCAGCATTTT. The encoded protein is CASSVDRASNQPQHF.

The J gene is TRBJ1-1, the V gene TRBV28, with D possibly being TRBD1 (6 bases). CDR3 length: 16 residues. Germline V CDR1 and CDR2: MDHEN, SYDVKM. Trimming shortened V by 7 bases and J by 5 bases, and 23 bases separated the two germline ends. The CDR3 reads CASNSWGGAIGTEAFF. The DNA of the CDR3 is TGTGCCAGCAACTCGTGGGGGGGGGCCATAGGGACTGAAGCTTTCTTT.

This chain links TRBV10-2 with TRBJ2-1, with D possibly TRBD1 on 6 matching bases. Trimming cost V 8 bases and J 7 bases, with 9 bases left between them. The CDR3 is made up of 11 amino acids. CDR1 is WSHSY and CDR2 is SAAADI in the germline V gene. CDR3 sequence: CASGTPNEQFF. The CDR3 DNA reads as TGCGCCAGCGGGACACCAAATGAGCAGTTCTTC.

The V gene is TRBV6-5, the J gene TRBJ2-1; D is possibly TRBD1 (6 bases). The CDR3 spans 13 residues. The germline V gene has CDR1 MNHEY and CDR2 SVGAGI. Trimming took off 6 bases at V and 8 bases at J, with 14 bases between the two ends. CDR3 in amino acids: CASSSQGTDEQFF. CDR3 coding DNA: TGTGCCAGCAGCTCACAGGGAACGGATGAGCAGTTCTTC.